This T cell receptor (beta chain) was identified during a study of shared clonotypes between healthy human individuals. Study summary: Each donor had three CD4 naive, three CD4 memory, two CD8 naive and one CD8 memory plate.

Assay used: immunoSEQ multiplex PCR; TCRdb lists only in-frame clones, some missing. The sample comprises some 2,500,000 clones, 92% of which are singletons, and around 0.38% rests with the top ten. The V end lost 6 bases, the J end lost 4 bases, and 13 bases lay between the germline ends. From germline, CDR1 is SGHDN and CDR2 FVKESK. The CDR3 is made up of 13 amino acids. The rearrangement links TRBV14 to TRBJ2-7; D is possibly TRBD2 (5 bases). The sample comprised naive CD4+ T cells from PBMCs. Stated subset: CD45RA+ positively selected. This clonotype originated in a man aged 18 to 35 in good health. Some clones in this sample may be carry-over from other donors' samples. In DNA form, the CDR3 reads TGTGCCAGCAGGGCGAACCGAGGGTACGAGCAGTACTTC. It specifies CASRANRGYEQYF.